This passage covers 19 T cell receptor beta chains from one sample sequenced in a study of blood T cell repertoires in COVID-19. Here immunoSEQ multiplex PCR was the method, and the copy in TCRdb shows in-frame clones only, minus some. This sample yields 50,000 to 65,000 clones, of which over 75% are seen a single time; roughly 4.5% belongs to the top ten. Specimen: peripheral blood. The receptors derive from a man aged 40-49 years with active COVID-19.

This clone was seen only once. The chain combines TRBV30 with TRBJ2-2, with 8 bases lining up with TRBD1. V lost 0 bases to trimming and J lost 7 bases; unmatched junction nucleotides: 7. This CDR3 region has 15 residues. Per the germline V gene, CDR1 is GTSNPN and CDR2 is SVGIG (reference sequence). The CDR3 reads CAWSVYAGGSGELFF. The CDR3 nucleotides read TGTGCCTGGAGTGTTTATGCAGGGGGCAGCGGGGAGCTGTTTTTT.

V is TRBV7-9 and J is TRBJ2-7; 15 bases match TRBD2. CDR3 length: 17 residues. Germline V gives CDR1 SEHNR, CDR2 FQNEAQ (reference sequence). V trimming: 5 bases; J trimming: 0 bases; junction bases outside the gene matches: 5. The CDR3: CASSRTSGRAFSYEQYF. CDR3 DNA sequence: TGTGCCAGCAGCCGGACTAGCGGGAGGGCTTTCTCCTACGAGCAGTACTTC.

The J gene is TRBJ2-1, the V gene TRBV5-1; TRBD2 matches at 11 bases. J was trimmed by 13 bases and V by 4 bases; bases with no gene match: 10. The germline V gene has CDR1 SGHRS and CDR2 YFSETQ. The CDR3 has 14 amino acids. CDR3: CASSTPGTSGSQFF. For the CDR3, the DNA is TGCGCCAGCAGCACTCCCGGGACTAGCGGAAGCCAGTTCTTC.

The chain recombines TRBV7-9 with TRBJ1-1, with D possibly being TRBD1 (5 bases). The V end was cut by 1 base, the J end by 6 bases, with 15 bases between. CDR3 size: 15 residues. Germline CDR1 is SEHNR and CDR2 is FQNEAQ (reference sequence). Here the CDR3 DNA reads TGTGCCAGCAGCTTAGTAACGGGGGTGATCTCTGAAGCTTTCTTT. Translated: CASSLVTGVISEAFF. The complete variable domain, with remaining parts taken from reference TRBV7-9 and TRBJ1-1, reads DTGVSQNPRHKITKRGQNVTFRCDPISEHNRLYWYRQTLGQGPEFLTYFQNEAQLEKSRLLSDRFSAERPKGSFSTLEIQRTEQGDSAMYLCASSLVTGVISEAFFGQGTRLTVV.

V is TRBV3-1 (or the pseudogene TRBV3-2) and J is TRBJ2-7; TRBD2 aligns across 11 bases. The junction had 4 bases not matched to a gene; V was cut back by 1 base and J by 5 bases. The CDR3 is made up of 15 amino acids. Germline V gene lookup returns CDR1 LGHDT and CDR2 YNNKEL (reference sequence). The CDR3 sequence is CASSQALAGVDEQYF. The CDR3 region has the DNA TGTGCCAGCAGCCAAGCACTAGCGGGAGTTGACGAGCAGTACTTC.

With regard to this clone: The sample contains more than one DNA sequence encoding this CDR3. The chain recombines TRBV7-9 with TRBJ2-3, with D perhaps matching TRBD1 (5 bases). The CDR3 totals 14 residues. V was cut by 5 bases and J by 0 bases, with 9 bases left in between. CDR1 is SEHNR and CDR2 is FQNEAQ in the germline V gene (reference sequence). The CDR3 here is CASSGQGSTDTQYF. Written as DNA, the CDR3 is TGTGCCAGCAGCGGGCAGGGTAGCACAGATACGCAGTATTTT.

This clone was recorded a few times. The chain uses TRBV4-1 and TRBJ2-7; 11 nucleotides align to TRBD2. Germline V gene data show CDR1 as MGHRA and CDR2 as YSYEKL. Trimming removed 1 base from V and 3 bases from J; junction bases left unmatched: 2. The CDR3 has 15 amino acids. As DNA, the CDR3 is TGCGCCAGCAGCCAAGGGACTAGCGGGCTCTACGAGCAGTACTTC. Translated: CASSQGTSGLYEQYF.

V and J are TRBV24-1 and TRBJ2-3, with TRBD2 matching over 13 bases. V lost 2 bases to trimming and J lost 3 bases; unmatched junction nucleotides: 4. Germline loops: CDR1 KGHDR, CDR2 SFDVKD. The CDR3 is 17 amino acids. The DNA for the CDR3 is TGTGCCACCAGTGATTCGCCGGGACTAGCGGGAACAGATACGCAGTATTTT. It yields the protein CATSDSPGLAGTDTQYF.

The chain uses TRBV9 and TRBJ2-1; D not resolved. Germline CDR1 reads SGDLS; CDR2 reads YYNGEE. The CDR3 is made up of 15 amino acids. Between the trimmed V and J ends, which lost 0 bases and 4 bases, there was a span of 11 bases. This CDR3 is CASSVVSAGYNEQFF. In DNA, the CDR3 is TGTGCCAGCAGCGTAGTCAGCGCCGGATACAATGAGCAGTTCTTC.

The V and J genes are TRBV3-1 (or the pseudogene TRBV3-2) and TRBJ2-7, with D perhaps TRBD1 (6 bases). Germline CDR1 is LGHDT and CDR2 is YNNKEL (reference sequence). V was cut by 4 bases and J by 3 bases, with 10 bases left in between. The CDR3 totals 13 residues. The CDR3: CASSPGHLYEQYF. The CDR3 region has the DNA TGTGCCAGCAGCCCGGGACACCTCTACGAGCAGTACTTC.

The chain recombines TRBV7-2 with TRBJ1-2; possible D gene TRBD1, 6 bases. Germline values: CDR1 SGHTA, CDR2 FQGNSA. This CDR3 contains 13 residues. V gave up 4 bases and J gave up 2 bases, with 8 bases separating them. The CDR3 sequence: CASSSTGNYGYTF. The CDR3 DNA reads as TGTGCCAGCAGCTCGACAGGAAACTATGGCTACACCTTC.

The rearrangement joins TRBV7-3 to TRBJ2-5, with D tentatively TRBD1 (5 bases). Germline V CDR1 and CDR2: SGHTA, FQGTGA. Trimming pared 2 bases from V and 4 bases from J, leaving 8 bases between. This CDR3 region has 13 residues. For the CDR3, the DNA is TGTGCCAGCAGCTTATTAAGGGGAGAGACCCAGTACTTC. Its translation: CASSLLRGETQYF.

This chain links TRBV3-1 (or the pseudogene TRBV3-2) with TRBJ2-5; no definite D call. The CDR3 sequence is 14 residues long. Germline CDR1 and CDR2: LGHDT and YNNKEL (reference sequence). V lost 0 bases and J lost 4, with 9 bases in between. This chain's CDR3 is CASSQDPLSETQYF. The CDR3 DNA sequence: TGTGCCAGCAGCCAAGACCCCTTATCAGAGACCCAGTACTTC.

This chain connects TRBV9 to TRBJ2-7; 9 bases align to TRBD2. V gave up 3 bases and J gave up 3 bases; unmatched junction bases: 4. The CDR3 extends over 14 amino acids. Germline V CDR1 and CDR2: SGDLS, YYNGEE. The CDR3 DNA reads as TGTGCCAGCAGCGGGGGTAGCGGGAGCTACGAGCAGTACTTC. Translation gives CASSGGSGSYEQYF.

This rearrangement joins TRBV7-8 to TRBJ2-7, with TRBD1 matching 7 bases. Germline lookup yields CDR1 SGHVS and CDR2 FQNEAQ. The CDR3 loop spans 16 amino acids. V was clipped by 4 bases and J by 0 bases; unmatched bases: 9. CDR3 coding DNA: TGTGCCAGCAGCTCTGACAGGGAACGGGGCTCCTACGAGCAGTACTTC. Amino acids: CASSSDRERGSYEQYF.

This clone was detected only once. This CDR3 reads CASSIKGRGTGELFF. The DNA for the CDR3 is TGTGCCAGTAGTATAAAGGGCAGGGGGACCGGGGAGCTGTTTTTT. The chain employs TRBV19 and TRBJ2-2; TRBD1 matches 7 bases. Germline assignment: CDR1 LNHDA and CDR2 SQIVND (reference sequence). V shed 2 bases, J shed 5 bases, and the junction held 5 bases outside the gene matches. This CDR3 is built from 15 residues.

The V gene is TRBV9, the J gene TRBJ2-4, with TRBD1 matching over 10 bases. The germline V gene has CDR1 SGDLS and CDR2 YYNGEE. The CDR3 length is 17 residues. Trimming at V came to 3 bases and at J to 2 bases, leaving 8 bases not matched to a gene. CDR3 nucleotides: TGTGCCAGCAGCGGTGAGGGGACAGGGGTAACCAAAAACATTCAGTACTTC. This translates into CASSGEGTGVTKNIQYF.

The rearrangement joins TRBV5-1 to TRBJ2-1, with 11 bases aligning to TRBD2. This CDR3 region has 18 residues. Germline assignment: CDR1 SGHRS and CDR2 YFSETQ. The trim removed 4 bases at V and 9 bases at J, leaving 18 bases unmatched. This chain's CDR3 is CASSPDTSGSSLSREQFF. Written as DNA, the CDR3 is TGCGCCAGCAGCCCGGACACTAGCGGGAGTTCTTTGTCACGTGAGCAGTTCTTC.

The chain recombines TRBV11-2 with TRBJ1-5; TRBD1 matches at 10 bases. V was pared by 1 base and J by 7 bases, with 1 base of the junction left unmatched. This CDR3 is built from 14 residues. Germline CDR1 reads SGHAT; CDR2 reads FQNNGV. In DNA, the CDR3 is TGTGCCAGCAGCTTAGGGACAGGGGGACAGCCCCAGCATTTT. The encoded protein is CASSLGTGGQPQHF.